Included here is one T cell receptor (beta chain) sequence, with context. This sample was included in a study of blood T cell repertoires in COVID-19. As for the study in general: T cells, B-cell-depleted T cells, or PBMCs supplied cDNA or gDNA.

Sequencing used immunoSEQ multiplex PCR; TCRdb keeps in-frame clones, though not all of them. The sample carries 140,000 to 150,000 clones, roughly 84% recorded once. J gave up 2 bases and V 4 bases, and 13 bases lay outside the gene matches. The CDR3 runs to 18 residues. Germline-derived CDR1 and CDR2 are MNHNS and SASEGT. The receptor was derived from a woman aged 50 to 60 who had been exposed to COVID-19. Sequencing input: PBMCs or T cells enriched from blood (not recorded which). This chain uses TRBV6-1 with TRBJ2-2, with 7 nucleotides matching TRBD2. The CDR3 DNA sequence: TGTGCCAGCAGTGTCTTCATGAGGGCGGGGGTTAACACCGGGGAGCTGTTTTTT. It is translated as CASSVFMRAGVNTGELFF.